This T cell receptor (beta chain) was captured in a study of hypomethylating agent response in myelodysplastic syndrome. Sequencing was performed with immunoSEQ multiplex PCR; in TCRdb, only in-frame clones are kept and a portion is missing. Of some 9,300 clones listed, around 80% were seen once; the top ten hold about 4%. Germline lookup yields CDR1 SGHRS and CDR2 YFSETQ. The CDR3 length is 13 residues. With 5 bases removed from V and 2 bases from J, the gap between germline ends came to 9 bases. Only one count was recorded for this clone. The rearrangement uses TRBV5-1 and TRBJ2-3, with D hard to call. Sequencing used bone marrow, obtained before or after starting hypomethylating agent treatment for myelodysplastic syndrome (not recorded which). The TCR sequence derives from a human donor with myelodysplastic syndrome. The CDR3 DNA follows: TGCGCCAGCAGAGGGCTCAACACAGATACGCAGTATTTT. Translating gives CASRGLNTDTQYF.